This passage covers 29 T cell receptor beta chains from one sample sequenced in a study of blood T cell repertoires in COVID-19. TCRdb's copy holds only in-frame clones and misses some; the assay was immunoSEQ multiplex PCR. The data show roughly 110,000 clones, with 71% seen just once and 0.75% to 1% held by the top ten. The sequencing input was peripheral blood. Receptors originate from a human donor with acute or convalescent COVID-19. The donor label of this sample is uncertain.

Comment on this clone: This sequence may be a read error, since a much larger clone differs from it by one base. This chain links TRBV28 with TRBJ1-5; D may be TRBD1 (5 bases). CDR1 MDHEN and CDR2 SYDVKM come from the germline V gene. The CDR3 covers 17 residues. Deletions cut 3 bases from V and 6 bases from J, with 21 bases between. The CDR3 sequence is CASSFPRGGRVAQPQHF. In DNA form, the CDR3 reads TGTGCCAGCAGTTTCCCGCGGGGGGGGAGGGTGGCTCAGCCCCAGCATTTT.

The chain couples TRBV19 to TRBJ1-2; 8 nucleotides match TRBD1. This CDR3 is 15 amino acids long. Germline V gives CDR1 LNHDA, CDR2 SQIVND (reference sequence). V gave up 1 base and J gave up 8 bases; unmatched junction bases: 9. This CDR3 reads CASSIGRQGAIGYTF. The CDR3 nucleotides are TGTGCCAGTAGTATAGGTCGGCAGGGGGCGATCGGCTACACCTTC. The full variable domain, with the rest looked up from reference TRBV19 and TRBJ1-2, is DGGITQSPKYLFRKEGQNVTLSCEQNLNHDAMYWYRQDPGQGLRLIYYSQIVNDFQKGDIAEGYSVSREKKESFPLTVTSAQKNPTAFYLCASSIGRQGAIGYTFGSGTRLTVV.

CDR3 residues: CAWSVTGLGYEQYF. The CDR3 DNA reads TGTGCCTGGAGTGTAACAGGGTTAGGCTACGAGCAGTACTTC. The V gene is TRBV30, the J gene TRBJ2-7; possibly TRBD1 for D (6 bases). V lost 0 bases and J 3 bases, leaving 12 bases between the germline ends. CDR3 length: 14 amino acids. Germline V gives CDR1 GTSNPN, CDR2 SVGIG (reference sequence).

The chain is built from TRBV11-3 and TRBJ2-7; no reliable D call. The ends were cut back, 1 base at V and 6 bases at J, with 10 bases in the middle. Germline CDR1 and CDR2: SGHNT and YENEEA. The CDR3 totals 13 residues. The CDR3 spells CASSLGALGEQYF. As DNA, the CDR3 is TGTGCCAGCAGCTTAGGGGCTCTTGGCGAGCAGTACTTC.

This clone appeared a few times. As DNA, the CDR3 is TGTGCCAGCAGCTTGCAGGGGCACTATGGCTACACCTTC. It translates to CASSLQGHYGYTF. The chain recombines TRBV11-2 with TRBJ1-2, with D possibly TRBD1 on 6 matching bases. The CDR3 extends over 13 amino acids. Per germline, CDR1 SGHAT and CDR2 FQNNGV. V was trimmed by 3 bases and J by 3 bases, leaving 8 bases between them.

The J gene is TRBJ2-3, the V gene TRBV5-5, with TRBD2 as a possible D gene (7 bases). CDR3 length: 15 residues. Between the trimmed V and J ends, which lost 4 bases and 2 bases, there was a span of 14 bases. Looked up from germline, CDR1 is SGHKS and CDR2 is YYEKEE (reference sequence). The CDR3 loop is CASSPWGGVTDTQYF. Written as DNA, the CDR3 is TGTGCCAGCAGCCCTTGGGGGGGCGTCACAGATACGCAGTATTTT.

J is TRBJ1-3 and V is TRBV7-2; a possible D gene is TRBD1 (5 bases). With 1 base removed from V and 4 bases from J, the gap between germline ends came to 8 bases. In germline, CDR1 is SGHTA, CDR2 FQGNSA. This CDR3 comprises 14 residues. As DNA, the CDR3 is TGTGCCAGCAGCTTAGTAGGGGTCGGAAACACCATATATTTT. Its protein product is CASSLVGVGNTIYF. Combining the CDR3 with reference TRBV7-2 and TRBJ1-3 gives the whole variable domain GAGVSQSPSNKVTEKGKDVELRCDPISGHTALYWYRQSLGQGLEFLIYFQGNSAPDKSGLPSDRFSAERTGGSVSTLTIQRTQQEDSAVYLCASSLVGVGNTIYFGEGSWLTVV.

The chain is built from TRBV15 and TRBJ1-2; 7 bases are shared with TRBD1. V lost 4 bases to trimming and J lost 0 bases; unmatched junction nucleotides: 2. Germline CDR1 LNHNV, CDR2 YYDKDF (reference sequence). CDR3 length equals 14 residues. The CDR3: CATSTGGANYGYTF. The CDR3 DNA is TGTGCCACCAGCACAGGGGGAGCTAACTATGGCTACACCTTC.

This sequence joins TRBV12-5 and TRBJ2-1, with 13 bases lining up with TRBD2. Germline assignment: CDR1 LGHNT and CDR2 FRNRAP. The V segment lost 0 bases and the J segment 2 bases; nucleotides outside the gene matches: 10. The CDR3 covers 20 residues. The CDR3 spells CASGLVPDGTSGAAYNEQFF. In DNA, the CDR3 is TGTGCTAGTGGTTTGGTACCCGACGGGACTAGCGGGGCGGCCTACAATGAGCAGTTCTTC.

The rearrangement joins TRBV4-1 to TRBJ1-4, with D perhaps matching TRBD1 (5 bases). The CDR3 runs 17 residues. The germline V gene has CDR1 MGHRA and CDR2 YSYEKL. V shed 1 base and J shed 0 bases, with 12 bases lying between them. The CDR3 region is CASSQAPRGTTNEKLFF. DNA of the CDR3: TGCGCCAGCAGCCAAGCGCCCCGGGGGACAACTAATGAAAAACTGTTTTTT.

The chain carries TRBV3-1 (or the pseudogene TRBV3-2) and TRBJ1-2; D gene ambiguous. This CDR3 region has 16 residues. Germline V lookup: CDR1 LGHDT, CDR2 YNNKEL (reference sequence). Trimming stripped 6 bases from V and 8 bases from J, with 25 bases between. The CDR3 sequence: CASSPRPPPRLGGYTF. The CDR3 nucleotides are TGTGCCAGCAGTCCAAGACCACCTCCCAGGTTAGGCGGCTACACCTTC.

The rearrangement links TRBV5-1 to TRBJ2-5; TRBD1 aligns across 7 bases. Germline V gene data show CDR1 as SGHRS and CDR2 as YFSETQ. The junction had 4 bases not matched to a gene; V was cut back by 4 bases and J by 1 base. This CDR3 is built from 14 residues. DNA of the CDR3: TGCGCCAGCAGCCCAGGACAGGCCCAAGAGACCCAGTACTTC. It yields the protein CASSPGQAQETQYF.

This clone was counted between two and nine times. The gene calls are TRBV19 and TRBJ1-4, with D perhaps TRBD1 (5 bases). Trimming took 6 bases from V and 8 from J, leaving 16 bases between them. CDR3 size: 14 residues. Germline CDR1 LNHDA, CDR2 SQIVND (reference sequence). CDR3 in amino acids: CASRDQGNREKLFF. CDR3 nucleotide sequence: TGTGCCAGTAGGGATCAGGGTAATCGCGAAAAACTGTTTTTT.

The CDR3 protein is CASSYWDRVEGYTF. The CDR3 DNA sequence: TGTGCCAGCAGTTATTGGGACAGGGTCGAGGGCTACACCTTC. The rearrangement uses TRBV6-5 and TRBJ1-2, with 9 bases lining up with TRBD1. Per the germline V gene, CDR1 is MNHEY and CDR2 is SVGAGI. V shed 3 bases, J shed 8 bases, and the junction held 7 bases outside the gene matches. The CDR3 is 14 residues long.

The V call is TRBV5-1, the J call TRBJ2-5; weak D call: TRBD1 (6 bases). Germline V gives CDR1 SGHRS, CDR2 YFSETQ. CDR3 size: 12 residues. V lost 7 bases to trimming and J lost 5 bases, with 12 bases between them. The CDR3 spells CASYSGHETQYF. CDR3 nucleotide sequence: TGCGCCAGCTACTCGGGACACGAGACCCAGTACTTC.

The chain's CDR3 is CASSRGTSGLTDTQYF. The DNA of the CDR3 is TGTGCCAGCTCACGAGGGACTAGCGGGCTTACAGATACGCAGTATTTT. V gene TRBV18 combines with J gene TRBJ2-3; 12 nucleotides line up with TRBD2. The trim removed 4 bases at V and 3 bases at J, leaving 5 bases unmatched. This CDR3 has 16 residues. The V gene's germline CDR1 is KGHSH and CDR2 LQKENI.

The chain recombines TRBV5-1 with TRBJ2-2, with D possibly being TRBD2 (5 bases). The CDR3 spans 15 residues. Between the trimmed V and J ends, which lost 0 bases and 0 bases, there was a span of 6 bases. CDR1 is SGHRS and CDR2 is YFSETQ in the germline V gene. CDR3 protein: CASSLVATNTGELFF. Here the CDR3 DNA reads TGCGCCAGCAGCTTGGTAGCGACGAACACCGGGGAGCTGTTTTTT.

The rearrangement links TRBV19 to TRBJ1-6; 9 bases line up with TRBD1. The CDR3 length is 19 residues. In germline, CDR1 is LNHDA, CDR2 SQIVND (reference sequence). V was pared by 7 bases and J by 7 bases, with 20 bases of the junction left unmatched. CDR3 DNA: TGTGCCAGTACTGGGGACAGGGCCACTCCATTGCGCCGGAATTCACCCCTCCACTTT. This sequence encodes CASTGDRATPLRRNSPLHF.

Only a few counts were recorded for this clone. V gene TRBV5-6 combines with J gene TRBJ2-2; no clear D gene. This CDR3 comprises 13 residues. V gave up 3 bases and J gave up 6 bases, with 9 bases separating them. Germline-derived CDR1 and CDR2 are SGHDT and YYEEEE. The CDR3 sequence is CASSSLHPGELFF. The CDR3 nucleotides are TGTGCCAGCAGCTCATTACACCCCGGGGAGCTGTTTTTT. The full variable domain, its missing parts supplied by reference TRBV5-6 and TRBJ2-2, is DAGVTQSPTHLIKTRGQQVTLRCSPKSGHDTVSWYQQALGQGPQFIFQYYEEEERQRGNFPDRFSGHQFPNYSSELNVNALLLGDSALYLCASSSLHPGELFFGEGSRLTVL.

The V call is TRBV5-1, the J call TRBJ2-5, with D hard to call. The length of the CDR3 is 11 residues. Germline assignment: CDR1 SGHRS and CDR2 YFSETQ. V dropped 4 bases and J dropped 1 base, with 2 bases sitting between them. The CDR3 nucleotides read TGCGCCAGCAGCCTCCAAGAGACCCAGTACTTC. Protein sequence: CASSLQETQYF.

This chain joins TRBV28 and TRBJ2-3, with 11 bases lining up with TRBD2. V trimming: 5 bases; J trimming: 2 bases; junction bases outside the gene matches: 15. Germline V gene data show CDR1 as MDHEN and CDR2 as SYDVKM. CDR3 size: 19 residues. The CDR3 sequence: CASSPGPTPGLADTDTQYF. As DNA, the CDR3 is TGTGCCAGCAGTCCGGGACCGACGCCGGGACTAGCGGACACAGATACGCAGTATTTT.

This chain links TRBV7-8 with TRBJ1-6; tentative D call: TRBD1 (5 bases). The CDR3 sequence is 14 residues long. CDR1 is SGHVS, CDR2 FQNEAQ, per germline. V was cut by 6 bases and J by 10 bases, with 16 bases left in between. CDR3 in amino acids: CASRTWGVGSPLHF. The CDR3 DNA follows: TGTGCCAGCAGGACTTGGGGGGTCGGCTCACCCCTCCACTTT.

The chain is built from TRBV3-1 (or the pseudogene TRBV3-2) and TRBJ2-4; the match to TRBD1 covers 10 bases. The CDR3 has 15 amino acids. The V gene end was trimmed by 4 bases and the J gene end by 11 bases; junction bases not matched to a gene: 11. Germline V gene data show CDR1 as LGHDT and CDR2 as YNNKEL (reference sequence). The CDR3 spells CASSPPGGTGAVQYF. The CDR3 DNA reads as TGTGCCAGCAGCCCTCCGGGAGGGACAGGGGCCGTTCAGTACTTC.

The chain joins TRBV7-2 to TRBJ1-4; 8 bases are a match to TRBD1. V lost 0 bases and J lost 8; bases outside the gene matches: 8. The CDR3 has 16 amino acids. Germline values: CDR1 SGHTA, CDR2 FQGNSA. The CDR3 region is CASSLAPGGTEEKLFF. Here the CDR3 DNA reads TGTGCCAGCAGCTTAGCCCCAGGGGGCACTGAAGAAAAACTGTTTTTT.

This clone was detected ten times or more. J is TRBJ1-4 and V is TRBV29-1, with a weak D call TRBD1 (5 bases). Trimming cost V 6 bases and J 7 bases, with 15 bases left between them. The CDR3 extends over 13 amino acids. The V gene's germline CDR1 is SQVTM and CDR2 ANQGSEA. This CDR3 is CSVTRGSTEKLFF. The CDR3 DNA is TGCAGCGTCACGCGGGGCAGCACTGAAAAACTGTTTTTT.

The rearrangement links TRBV19 to TRBJ2-6; D remains ambiguous. Germline CDR1 reads LNHDA; CDR2 reads SQIVND (reference sequence). The CDR3 consists of 15 residues. V shed 3 bases and J shed 0 bases, with 6 bases lying between them. CDR3 nucleotide sequence: TGTGCCAGTAGTATTCGGTACTCTGGGGCCAACGTCCTGACTTTC. Residues: CASSIRYSGANVLTF.

This clone occurred many times. The chain recombines TRBV21-1 with TRBJ1-5. TRBV21-1 is annotated as a pseudogene. CDR3 length equals 14 residues. The CDR3 is CASSKGVSNQPQHF. In DNA form, the CDR3 reads TGTGCCAGCAGCAAAGGAGTTAGCAATCAGCCCCAGCATTTT.

The chain links TRBV18 to TRBJ1-2, with 9 bases lining up with TRBD1. Germline trimming cut 3 bases from V and 7 bases from J; bases unmatched to any gene: 12. Germline lookup yields CDR1 KGHSH and CDR2 LQKENI. The CDR3 extends over 16 amino acids. The CDR3 DNA is TGTGCCAGCTCACCGCCCGGGACAGGGAAGCAGGCTGGCTACACCTTC. Amino acids: CASSPPGTGKQAGYTF.

This rearrangement joins TRBV13 to TRBJ1-5; no clear D gene. Germline V gene sequence: CDR1 PRHDT, CDR2 FYEKMQ (reference sequence). The CDR3 consists of 12 residues. V was trimmed by 5 bases and J by 6 bases, leaving 8 bases between them. This CDR3 is CASSAAGQPQHF. CDR3 DNA: TGTGCCAGCAGCGCAGCGGGTCAGCCCCAGCATTTT.